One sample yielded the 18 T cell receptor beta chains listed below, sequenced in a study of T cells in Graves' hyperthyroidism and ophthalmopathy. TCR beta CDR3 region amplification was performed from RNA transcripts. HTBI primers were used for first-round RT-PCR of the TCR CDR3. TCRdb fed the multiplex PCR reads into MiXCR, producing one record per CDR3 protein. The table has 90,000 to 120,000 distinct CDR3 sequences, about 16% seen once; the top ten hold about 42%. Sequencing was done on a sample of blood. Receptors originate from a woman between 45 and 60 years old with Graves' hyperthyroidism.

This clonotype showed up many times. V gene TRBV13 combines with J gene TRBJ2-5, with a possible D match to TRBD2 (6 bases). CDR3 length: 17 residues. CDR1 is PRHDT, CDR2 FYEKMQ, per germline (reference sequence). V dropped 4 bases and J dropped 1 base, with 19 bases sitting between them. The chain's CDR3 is CASSSTGGWRFQETQYF. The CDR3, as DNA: TGTGCCAGCAGCTCTACCGGAGGGTGGAGGTTCCAAGAGACCCAGTACTTC.

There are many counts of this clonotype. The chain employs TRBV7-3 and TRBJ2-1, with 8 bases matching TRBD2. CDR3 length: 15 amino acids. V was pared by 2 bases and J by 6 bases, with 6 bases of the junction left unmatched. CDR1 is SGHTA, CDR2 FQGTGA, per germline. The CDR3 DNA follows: TGTGCCAGCAGCTTAGGGGGCGCGGGGGGCAATGAGCAGTTCTTC. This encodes CASSLGGAGGNEQFF.

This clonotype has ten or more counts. The CDR3 nucleotides are TGTGCCACTACAGGGGGCGGTCAGCCCCAGCATTTT. Its protein is CATTGGGQPQHF. V is TRBV28 and J is TRBJ1-5, with 9 bases that match TRBD1. CDR1 MDHEN and CDR2 SYDVKM come from the germline V gene. The CDR3 has 12 residues. The V segment lost 10 bases and the J segment 6 bases; nucleotides outside the gene matches: 4.

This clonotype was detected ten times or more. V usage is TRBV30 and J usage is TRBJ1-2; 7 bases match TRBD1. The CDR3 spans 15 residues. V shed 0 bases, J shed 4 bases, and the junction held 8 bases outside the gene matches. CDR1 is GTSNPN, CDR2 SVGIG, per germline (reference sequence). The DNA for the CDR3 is TGTGCCTGGAGTGTTACAAGGGGGCGTGGCTATGGCTACACCTTC. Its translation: CAWSVTRGRGYGYTF. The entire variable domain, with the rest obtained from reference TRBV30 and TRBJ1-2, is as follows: SQTIHQWPATLVQPVGSPLSLECTVEGTSNPNLYWYRQAAGRGLQLLFYSVGIGQISSEVPQNLSASRPQDRQFILSSKKLLLSDSGFYLCAWSVTRGRGYGYTFGSGTRLTVV.

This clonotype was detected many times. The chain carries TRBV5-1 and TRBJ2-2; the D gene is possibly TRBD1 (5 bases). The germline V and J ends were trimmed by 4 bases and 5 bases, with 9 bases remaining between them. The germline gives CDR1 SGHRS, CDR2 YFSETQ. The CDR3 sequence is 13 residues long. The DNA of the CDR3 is TGCGCCAGCAGCGCCCAGGGAACCGGGGAGCTGTTTTTT. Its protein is CASSAQGTGELFF.

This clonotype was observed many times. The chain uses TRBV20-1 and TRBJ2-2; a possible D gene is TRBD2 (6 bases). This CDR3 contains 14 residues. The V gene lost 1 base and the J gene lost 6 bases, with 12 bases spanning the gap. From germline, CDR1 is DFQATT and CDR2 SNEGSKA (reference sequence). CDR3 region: CSARGERESGELFF. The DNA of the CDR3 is TGCAGTGCTAGAGGGGAACGGGAGTCCGGGGAGCTGTTTTTT.

The DNA for the CDR3 is TGTGCCAGCAGCTGGAGGGACAGGGGGCGTGATGGCTACACCTTC. It translates to CASSWRDRGRDGYTF. The V call is TRBV5-6, the J call TRBJ1-2, with 12 bases matching TRBD1. Germline V CDR1 and CDR2: SGHDT, YYEEEE. Losses at the gene ends were 3 bases for V and 6 bases for J; bases not matched to a gene: 6. The CDR3 contains 15 residues.

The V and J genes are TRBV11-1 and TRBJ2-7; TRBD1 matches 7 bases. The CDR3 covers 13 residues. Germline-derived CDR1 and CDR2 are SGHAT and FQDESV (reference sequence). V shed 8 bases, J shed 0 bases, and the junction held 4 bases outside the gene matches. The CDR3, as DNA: TGTGCCAGCGAGGGACAGCACTCCTACGAGCAGTACTTC. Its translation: CASEGQHSYEQYF.

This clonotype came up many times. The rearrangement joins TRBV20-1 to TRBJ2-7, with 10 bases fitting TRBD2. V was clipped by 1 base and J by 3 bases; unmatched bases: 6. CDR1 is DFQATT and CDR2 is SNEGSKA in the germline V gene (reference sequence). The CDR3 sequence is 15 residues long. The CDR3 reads CSARGPTSGFYEQYF. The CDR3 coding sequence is TGCAGTGCTAGAGGCCCGACTAGCGGGTTCTACGAGCAGTACTTC.

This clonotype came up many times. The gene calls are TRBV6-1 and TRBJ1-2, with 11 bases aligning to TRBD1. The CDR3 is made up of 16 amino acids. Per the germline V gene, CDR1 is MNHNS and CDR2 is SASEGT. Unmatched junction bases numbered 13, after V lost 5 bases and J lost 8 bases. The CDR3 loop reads CASSSGQGAFSRGYTF. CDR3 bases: TGTGCCAGCAGTTCCGGACAGGGGGCTTTTTCGAGGGGCTACACCTTC.

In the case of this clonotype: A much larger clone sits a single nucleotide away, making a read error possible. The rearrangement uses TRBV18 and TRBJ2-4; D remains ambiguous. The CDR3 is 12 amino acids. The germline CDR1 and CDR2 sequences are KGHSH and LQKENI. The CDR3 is CASSPNGDIQCF. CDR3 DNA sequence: TGTGCCAGCTCACCTAACGGAGACATTCAGTGCTTC.

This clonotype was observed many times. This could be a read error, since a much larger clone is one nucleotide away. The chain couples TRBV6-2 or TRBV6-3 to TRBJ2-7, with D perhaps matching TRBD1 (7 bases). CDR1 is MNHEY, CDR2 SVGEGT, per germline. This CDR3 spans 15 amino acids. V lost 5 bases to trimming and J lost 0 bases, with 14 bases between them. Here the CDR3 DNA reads TGTGCCAGCAGTCCCGCAGGGGGGAGCTCCTACGAGCAGTACTTC. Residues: CASSPAGGSSYEQYF.

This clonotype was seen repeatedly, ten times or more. CDR3 protein: CASSQDSVIRPNTGELFF. The CDR3 DNA sequence: TGCGCCAGCAGCCAAGACTCGGTAATCAGGCCTAACACCGGGGAGCTGTTTTTT. V and J are TRBV4-1 and TRBJ2-2; no clear D. This CDR3 region has 18 residues. With 0 bases removed from V and 2 bases from J, the gap between germline ends came to 16 bases. Looked up from germline, CDR1 is MGHRA and CDR2 is YSYEKL.

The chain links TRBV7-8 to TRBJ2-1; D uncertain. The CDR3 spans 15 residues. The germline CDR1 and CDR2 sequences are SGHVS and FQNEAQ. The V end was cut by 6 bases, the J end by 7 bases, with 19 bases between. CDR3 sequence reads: CASRDPLHGSNEQFF. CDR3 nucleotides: TGTGCCAGCAGAGATCCCCTGCACGGGTCTAATGAGCAGTTCTTC.

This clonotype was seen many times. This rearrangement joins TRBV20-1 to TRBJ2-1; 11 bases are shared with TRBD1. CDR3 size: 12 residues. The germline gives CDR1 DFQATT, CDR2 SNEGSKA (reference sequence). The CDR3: CRGTGGNNEQFF. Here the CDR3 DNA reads TGCAGAGGGACAGGGGGAAACAATGAGCAGTTCTTC.

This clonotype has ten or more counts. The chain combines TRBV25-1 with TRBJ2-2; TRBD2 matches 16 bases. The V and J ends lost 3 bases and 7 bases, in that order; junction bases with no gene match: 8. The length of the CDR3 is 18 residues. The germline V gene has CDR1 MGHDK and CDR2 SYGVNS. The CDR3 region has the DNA TGTGCCAGCAGTGAGCCGGGACTAGCGGGAGGGCCCGGCGGGGAGCTGTTTTTT. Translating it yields CASSEPGLAGGPGGELFF.

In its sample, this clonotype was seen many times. The DNA for the CDR3 is TGCAGCGTTGGGGTAGTCAGCGACACAGATACGCAGTATTTT. Its protein is CSVGVVSDTDTQYF. J is TRBJ2-3 and V is TRBV29-1; D gene uncertain. Germline V gene lookup returns CDR1 SQVTM and CDR2 ANQGSEA. V was cut by 4 bases and J by 2 bases, with 13 bases left in between. The CDR3 is 14 residues long.

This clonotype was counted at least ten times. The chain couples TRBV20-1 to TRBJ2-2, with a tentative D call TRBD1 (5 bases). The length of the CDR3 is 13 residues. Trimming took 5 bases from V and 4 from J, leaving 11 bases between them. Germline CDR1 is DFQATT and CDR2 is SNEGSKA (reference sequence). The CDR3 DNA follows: TGCAGTGCTGCAGGGATGAGCACCGGGGAGCTGTTTTTT. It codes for CSAAGMSTGELFF.